The clone carrying this T cell receptor (beta chain) has a count of ten or more. The data were obtained in a study of T cells in Graves' hyperthyroidism and ophthalmopathy. Study details: Peripheral blood samples were taken at initial diagnosis, prior to any treatment.

Using RNA transcripts as the source, TCR beta CDR3 regions were amplified. When the TCR CDR3 underwent first-round RT-PCR, the HTBI primer set was used. TCRdb itself ran the multiplex PCR reads through MiXCR, one entry per CDR3 protein. The sample lists 450,000 to 650,000 distinct CDR3 sequences, approximately 15% seen once, with more than 6% in the top ten. This CDR3 contains 16 residues. Germline V CDR1 and CDR2: SEHNR, FQNEAQ (reference sequence). V gave up 1 base and J gave up 8 bases; unmatched junction bases: 9. The chain combines TRBV7-9 with TRBJ2-1; 9 bases fit TRBD2. What was sequenced was blood. This TCR was recovered from a woman younger than 30 with Graves' ophthalmopathy. CDR3 coding DNA: TGTGCCAGCAGCTTAGGGGTAGCGGGAGATCTGGATGAGCAGTTCTTC. Its translation is CASSLGVAGDLDEQFF. The variable domain in full, completed from reference TRBV7-9 and TRBJ2-1, reads DTGVSQNPRHKITKRGQNVTFRCDPISEHNRLYWYRQTLGQGPEFLTYFQNEAQLEKSRLLSDRFSAERPKGSFSTLEIQRTEQGDSAMYLCASSLGVAGDLDEQFFGPGTRLTVL.